The present T cell receptor beta chain was sequenced within a study of blood T cell repertoires in COVID-19. For the study at large: Whether acute or convalescent, the COVID-19 samples came from the United States, Italy and Spain. In each case, the material was cDNA or gDNA derived from T cells, B-cell-depleted T cells, or PBMCs.

The CDR3 runs 15 residues. Trimming at V came to 4 bases and at J to 7 bases, leaving 10 bases not matched to a gene. CDR1 is MNHEY and CDR2 is SMNVEV in the germline V gene (reference sequence). In the authors' methods: Reference gene primers were amplified, and this amplification served to estimate nucleated cell counts. The protocol was immunoSEQ multiplex PCR, while the TCRdb copy is restricted to in-frame clones and leaves out a portion. V, J and clone size derive from that table, while D and trimming were established from the DNA sequence. The sample has roughly 95,000 clones, around nine tenths seen once.

Sequencing was carried out using peripheral blood. The chain employs TRBV27 and TRBJ1-5; 7 bases are shared with TRBD1. The sequence came from a woman between 45 and 60 years old in a cohort sampled during active COVID-19. Here the CDR3 DNA reads TGTGCCAGCAGTTCTCAGACAGGGTGGCGGCAGCCCCAGCATTTT. Protein sequence: CASSSQTGWRQPQHF.